These T cell receptor beta chains were read from a single sample in a study of blood T cell repertoires in COVID-19. The data were produced by immunoSEQ multiplex PCR, yet TCRdb's version contains in-frame clones alone and is incomplete. This table holds some 300,000 clones, about nine tenths found once. Sequencing used PBMCs or T cells enriched from blood (not recorded which). The source is a woman aged 40 to 49 who had recovered from COVID-19. Both conserved end residues are part of each CDR3. A D gene is named only where the DNA matches it firmly. Not all rows give a size; the values are once, few, many and, for expanded clones, a class.

V gene	D gene	clone size	J gene	CDR3 length	CDR3 protein	CDR3 DNA
TRBV5-1	TRBD1	NA	TRBJ1-1	15	CASSPRTGLNTEAFF	TGCGCCAGCAGCCCTCGGACAGGTCTGAACACTGAAGCTTTCTTT
TRBV7-3	TRBD2	NA	TRBJ2-3	15	CASSLTPSGGNTQYF	TGTGCCAGCAGCTTAACACCTAGCGGGGGGAATACGCAGTATTTT
TRBV21-1	NA	NA	TRBJ2-7	11	CANRGGYEQYF	TGTGCCAACAGAGGCGGCTACGAGCAGTACTTC
TRBV20-1	NA	NA	TRBJ1-3	13	CSASSGTGNTIYF	TGCAGTGCTAGTTCCGGGACTGGAAACACCATATATTTT
TRBV20-1	NA	NA	TRBJ1-2	16	CSASPPGTQGIYGYTF	TGCAGTGCTAGTCCCCCGGGAACTCAGGGGATCTATGGCTACACCTTC
TRBV11-2	NA	NA	TRBJ1-4	12	CASSLPQGKLFF	TGTGCCAGCAGCCTCCCTCAGGGAAAACTGTTTTTT
TRBV7-9	NA	NA	TRBJ1-2	14	CASSTDFTKHGYTF	TGTGCCAGCAGCACCGACTTTACAAAACATGGCTACACCTTC
TRBV7-2	NA	NA	TRBJ2-3	13	CASSSTRTDTQYF	TGTGCCAGCAGCTCCACTCGCACAGATACGCAGTATTTT
TRBV4-3	NA	NA	TRBJ1-6	14	CASSQGQVGTPLHF	TGCGCCAGCAGCCAAGGACAGGTTGGGACACCCCTCCACTTT
TRBV7-9	NA	NA	TRBJ2-3	15	CASSLAGADTDTQYF	TGTGCCAGCAGCTTAGCAGGGGCAGACACAGATACGCAGTATTTT
TRBV14	TRBD2	NA	TRBJ2-7	13	CASSGRVPYEQYF	TGTGCCAGTAGCGGGAGGGTCCCCTACGAGCAGTACTTC
TRBV9	TRBD2	NA	TRBJ2-1	15	CASSVAQRGFPEQFF	TGTGCCAGCAGCGTAGCCCAGCGGGGGTTCCCTGAGCAGTTCTTC
TRBV6-4	NA	once	TRBJ2-7	14	CASRRQANTYEQYF	TGTGCCAGCAGGCGCCAGGCTAACACCTACGAGCAGTACTTC
TRBV7-9	NA	NA	TRBJ1-1	14	CASSLRGSNTEAFF	TGTGCCAGCAGCCTCAGGGGCTCGAACACTGAAGCTTTCTTT
TRBV7-2	NA	NA	TRBJ1-1	13	CASSPGRNTEAFF	TGTGCCAGCAGCCCCGGTCGCAACACTGAAGCTTTCTTT
TRBV5-4	NA	NA	TRBJ2-3	15	CASSLVQGSTDTQYF	TGTGCCAGCAGCTTGGTACAGGGTAGCACAGATACGCAGTATTTT
TRBV2	NA	NA	TRBJ1-4	15	CASSGVPRHNEKLFF	TGTGCCAGCAGTGGGGTACCAAGACATAATGAAAAACTGTTTTTT
TRBV7-3	TRBD1	NA	TRBJ1-2	16	CASSSYSKLGQGRYTF	TGTGCCAGCAGCTCTTACTCCAAGTTGGGACAGGGCCGCTACACCTTC
TRBV29-1	TRBD1	NA	TRBJ1-1	14	CSVRVTGVDTEAFF	TGCAGCGTAAGGGTAACAGGGGTGGACACTGAAGCTTTCTTT
TRBV4-3	NA	NA	TRBJ2-1	16	CASSQEGSGWGNEQFF	TGCGCCAGCAGCCAAGAGGGCAGCGGGTGGGGCAATGAGCAGTTCTTC
TRBV18	NA	NA	TRBJ1-6	14	CASSPRRDNSPLHF	TGTGCCAGCTCACCGCGACGGGATAATTCACCCCTCCACTTT
TRBV2	NA	NA	TRBJ2-7	13	CASRPFNLGEQYF	TGTGCCAGCAGACCCTTTAACCTCGGGGAGCAGTACTTC
TRBV11-1	TRBD2	NA	TRBJ2-7	15	CASSQRLAGSYEQYF	TGTGCCAGCAGCCAAAGACTAGCGGGATCCTACGAGCAGTACTTC
TRBV7-9	NA	few	TRBJ2-7	13	CASSLASPTEQYF	TGTGCCAGCAGCTTAGCGAGCCCCACGGAGCAGTACTTC
TRBV10-1	NA	few	TRBJ1-2	13	CASSESREYGYTF	TGCGCCAGCAGTGAGAGCAGGGAATACGGCTACACCTTC
TRBV18	TRBD1	once	TRBJ2-3	15	CASSLNRGPTDTQYF	TGTGCCAGCTCGTTGAACAGGGGGCCCACAGATACGCAGTATTTT
TRBV2	TRBD1	NA	TRBJ1-1	13	CASSAQGRTEAFF	TGTGCCAGCAGTGCACAGGGGAGGACTGAAGCTTTCTTT
TRBV27	TRBD2	NA	TRBJ2-3	17	CASSLSGLAGRTDTQYF	TGTGCCAGCAGTTTATCGGGGCTAGCGGGACGCACAGATACGCAGTATTTT
TRBV3-1/TRBV3-2	NA	NA	TRBJ1-1	14	CASSQATGHTEAFF	TGTGCCAGCAGCCAAGCCACAGGTCACACTGAAGCTTTCTTT
TRBV27	TRBD1	few	TRBJ1-5	15	CASSLMTGGGQPQHF	TGTGCCAGCAGCCTAATGACAGGGGGCGGTCAGCCCCAGCATTTT
TRBV7-2	TRBD2	NA	TRBJ2-2	18	CASSHPPGTSGSIGELFF	TGTGCCAGCAGCCATCCACCCGGGACTAGCGGATCAATCGGGGAGCTGTTTTTT
TRBV15	NA	NA	TRBJ2-7	12	CATGHGIHEQYF	TGTGCCACGGGACACGGAATCCACGAGCAGTACTTC
TRBV7-8	TRBD2	NA	TRBJ2-3	18	CASRPVAGTSVPTDTQYF	TGTGCCAGCAGGCCTGTCGCCGGGACTAGCGTCCCCACAGATACGCAGTATTTT
TRBV19	TRBD1	NA	TRBJ1-2	14	CASSIETGSYGYTF	TGTGCCAGTAGTATTGAGACAGGGAGCTATGGCTACACCTTC
TRBV7-8	NA	NA	TRBJ2-5	12	CASSLGVETQYF	TGTGCCAGCAGCTTAGGAGTAGAGACCCAGTACTTC
TRBV6-1	TRBD1	NA	TRBJ2-5	17	CASSEGLTGTGRGTQYF	TGTGCCAGCAGTGAAGGTCTAACCGGGACAGGTCGGGGGACCCAGTACTTC
TRBV18	TRBD1	NA	TRBJ1-6	15	CASSLGNRGNSPLHF	TGTGCCAGCTCTTTGGGAAACAGGGGTAATTCACCCCTCCACTTT
TRBV18	TRBD1	NA	TRBJ2-1	15	CASSPPGQGFNEQFF	TGTGCCAGCTCCCCACCGGGACAGGGCTTTAATGAGCAGTTCTTC
TRBV11-2	NA	once	TRBJ2-1	15	CASSLVAVRPNEQFF	TGTGCCAGCAGCTTGGTAGCGGTAAGACCGAATGAGCAGTTCTTC
TRBV5-4	TRBD2	NA	TRBJ2-3	15	CAPGMGGTSTDTQYF	TGTGCCCCCGGGATGGGGGGGACTAGCACAGATACGCAGTATTTT
TRBV30	NA	NA	TRBJ1-3	15	CAWSEQEISGNTIYF	TGTGCCTGGAGTGAACAGGAAATCTCCGGAAACACCATATATTTT
TRBV4-2	NA	NA	TRBJ1-2	13	CASSARQTNGYTF	TGTGCCAGCAGCGCGCGACAGACCAATGGCTACACCTTC
TRBV5-4	TRBD1	NA	TRBJ1-2	16	CASTWGVRGQTYGYTF	TGTGCCAGCACCTGGGGAGTTCGGGGACAGACTTATGGCTACACCTTC
TRBV5-4	TRBD2	NA	TRBJ2-5	18	CASSPGLAGPLPLTTQYF	TGTGCCAGCAGCCCGGGACTAGCGGGGCCCCTACCCTTGACGACCCAGTACTTC
TRBV6-2/TRBV6-3	NA	NA	TRBJ1-1	13	CASSSRGNTEAFF	TGTGCCAGCAGTTCCCGAGGGAACACTGAAGCTTTCTTT
TRBV18	TRBD2	NA	TRBJ2-1	17	CASSPAGGLAAYNEQFF	TGTGCCAGCTCACCCGCGGGGGGGCTCGCCGCTTACAATGAGCAGTTCTTC